This is a list of T cell receptor beta chains from one sample in a study of blood T cell repertoires in COVID-19. Measured with immunoSEQ multiplex PCR; TCRdb has only the in-frame clones, and not every one. Seen here are around 140,000 clones, approximately 87% observed once, and the top ten hold 11%. Sequenced: PBMCs or T cells enriched from blood (not recorded which). The receptors originated from a man aged 55 to 70 who had recovered from COVID-19. Both conserved end residues are part of each CDR3. The order of the fields is D gene, J gene, CDR3 length, clone size, V gene, CDR3 protein, CDR3 DNA. A D gene is named only where the DNA matches it firmly. The size entry is marked missing in some rows and otherwise reads once, few, many or a size class.

TRBD2 TRBJ2-1 14 . TRBV14 CASSQGLANNEQFF TGTGCCAGCAGCCAAGGACTAGCGAACAATGAGCAGTTCTTC
. TRBJ2-7 16 once TRBV7-9 CASSSGPLQGSYEQYF TGTGCCAGCAGCAGCGGACCGTTACAGGGCTCATACGAGCAGTACTTC
. TRBJ2-7 13 . TRBV24-1 CATSDNYSYEQYF TGTGCCACCAGTGACAACTACTCCTACGAGCAGTACTTC
TRBD2 TRBJ2-5 17 . TRBV7-6 CASKGGSGFPRFETQYF TGTGCCAGCAAGGGAGGGTCTGGCTTCCCTAGATTCGAGACCCAGTACTTC
. TRBJ1-5 12 . TRBV30 CACRDSNQPQHF TGTGCCTGCAGGGATAGCAATCAGCCCCAGCATTTT
. TRBJ2-2 14 . TRBV25-1 CASSETGSSGELFF TGTGCCAGCAGTGAAACAGGGTCGTCCGGGGAGCTGTTTTTT
TRBD2 TRBJ2-1 16 . TRBV19 CASSHPAGGRAHEQFF TGTGCCAGTAGTCACCCAGCGGGAGGGAGGGCCCATGAGCAGTTCTTC
. TRBJ1-2 12 . TRBV2 CARRTELDGYTF TGTGCCAGGAGGACAGAGTTAGATGGCTACACCTTC
. TRBJ1-2 16 . TRBV5-6 CASSLGYRETNYGYTF TGTGCCAGCAGCTTGGGGTACAGAGAAACTAACTATGGCTACACCTTC
. TRBJ1-3 15 . TRBV19 CASSTRQFSGNTIYF TGTGCCAGTAGTACCCGACAGTTCTCTGGAAACACCATATATTTT
. TRBJ2-6 15 . TRBV7-9 CASSLSRVGANVLTF TGTGCCAGCAGCTTAAGCCGGGTTGGGGCCAACGTCCTGACTTTC
. TRBJ1-4 16 once TRBV12-5 CASGLVRSGDDEKLFF TGTGCTAGTGGTTTGGTAAGGTCAGGGGATGATGAAAAACTGTTTTTT
. TRBJ2-3 13 . TRBV7-2 CASSLASGDTQYF TGTGCCAGCAGCTTAGCGTCAGGAGATACGCAGTATTTT
TRBD1 TRBJ1-5 16 . TRBV28 CASSSTDRGTHQPQHF TGTGCCAGCAGTTCCACGGACAGGGGGACACATCAGCCCCAGCATTTT
. TRBJ1-6 13 few TRBV6-5 CASKGRANSPLHF TGTGCCAGCAAGGGCAGGGCCAATTCACCCCTCCACTTT
. TRBJ2-5 13 . TRBV5-6 CASSLGLVETQYF TGTGCCAGCAGCTTGGGACTAGTAGAGACCCAGTACTTC
. TRBJ1-5 13 few TRBV29-1 CSVSQGSNQPQHF TGCAGCGTTTCTCAGGGGAGCAATCAGCCCCAGCATTTT
TRBD2 TRBJ2-7 15 . TRBV3-1/TRBV3-2 CASSQIAGGHHEQYF TGTGCCAGCAGCCAAATAGCGGGGGGGCATCACGAGCAGTACTTC
TRBD1 TRBJ1-2 17 . TRBV11-2 CASSFSGRQGKGYGYTF TGTGCCAGCAGCTTCTCGGGTAGACAGGGGAAAGGCTATGGCTACACCTTC
. TRBJ2-7 17 few TRBV7-6 CASSSRPDDSYSYEQYF TGTGCCAGCAGCTCCAGGCCTGATGACAGCTACTCCTACGAGCAGTACTTC
. TRBJ2-7 14 . TRBV9 CASSVGADTYEQYF TGTGCCAGCAGCGTAGGGGCAGACACCTACGAGCAGTACTTC
. TRBJ2-7 11 . TRBV21-1 CASLDTTEQYF TGTGCCAGCTTGGACACCACCGAGCAGTACTTC
. TRBJ2-7 16 . TRBV5-4 CASSAGSRVSSYEQYF TGTGCCAGCAGCGCCGGATCCAGGGTTAGCTCCTACGAGCAGTACTTC
. TRBJ2-5 15 . TRBV11-3 CASSQGGEVEETQYF TGTGCCAGCAGCCAGGGGGGTGAGGTCGAAGAGACCCAGTACTTC
TRBD2 TRBJ2-2 15 . TRBV3-1/TRBV3-2 CASTRTAGGRWELFF TGTGCCAGCACCAGGACCGCGGGGGGGCGTTGGGAGCTGTTTTTT
. TRBJ1-2 14 . TRBV28 CASSLSWPSYGYTF TGTGCCAGCAGCCTTTCCTGGCCATCTTACGGCTACACCTTC
. TRBJ1-5 14 . TRBV24-1 CATSGGSRNQPQHF TGTGCCACCAGCGGGGGATCCCGCAATCAGCCCCAGCATTTT
TRBD2 TRBJ2-1 18 . TRBV14 CASSQGLAGGHFYNEQFF TGTGCCAGCAGCCAAGGACTAGCGGGGGGCCACTTCTACAATGAGCAGTTCTTC
. TRBJ1-5 15 . TRBV4-2 CASSLSWGGRQPQHF TGTGCCAGCAGCTTAAGTTGGGGGGGACGGCAGCCCCAGCATTTT
. TRBJ2-2 14 . TRBV30 CAWSVRGNTGELFF TGTGCCTGGAGTGTAAGGGGGAACACCGGGGAGCTGTTTTTT
. TRBJ1-4 15 . TRBV5-6 CASSPWTRGDEKLFF TGTGCCAGCAGCCCCTGGACGCGGGGGGATGAAAAACTGTTTTTT
. TRBJ2-2 17 . TRBV3-1/TRBV3-2 CASSPLRRSANTGELFF TGTGCCAGCAGCCCACTCCGTAGAAGCGCGAACACCGGGGAGCTGTTTTTT
. TRBJ1-1 15 . TRBV6-5 CASSYTNPGVDGAFF TGTGCCAGCAGTTACACTAATCCCGGGGTCGACGGAGCTTTCTTT